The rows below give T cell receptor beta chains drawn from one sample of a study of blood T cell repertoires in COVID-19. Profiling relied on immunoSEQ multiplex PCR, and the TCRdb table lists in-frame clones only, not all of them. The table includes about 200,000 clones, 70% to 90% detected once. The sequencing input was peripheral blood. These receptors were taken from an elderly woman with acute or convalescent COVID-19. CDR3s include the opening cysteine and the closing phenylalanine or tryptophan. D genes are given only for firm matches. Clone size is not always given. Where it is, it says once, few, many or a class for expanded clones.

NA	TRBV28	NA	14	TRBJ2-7	TGTGCCAGCAGTTTATCCGGGGTAATCTACGAGCAGTACTTC	CASSLSGVIYEQYF
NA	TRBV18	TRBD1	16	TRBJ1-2	TGTGCCAGCTCACCCTACCGGGACAGGGAGTCGTGGGGCTACACCTTC	CASSPYRDRESWGYTF
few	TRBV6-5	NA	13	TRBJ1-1	TGTGCCAGCAGTTACTCTGCGGGGTATGAAGCTTTCTTT	CASSYSAGYEAFF
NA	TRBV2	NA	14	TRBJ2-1	TGTGCCAGCAGTGAGGGTAGCACATACAATGAGCAGTTCTTC	CASSEGSTYNEQFF
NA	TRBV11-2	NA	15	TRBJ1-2	TGTGCCAGCAGCTTTACCCGTACGGCTAACTATGGCTACACCTTC	CASSFTRTANYGYTF
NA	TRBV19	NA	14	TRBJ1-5	TGTGCCAGTAGTTTCCAGGATAGCAATCAGCCCCAGCATTTT	CASSFQDSNQPQHF
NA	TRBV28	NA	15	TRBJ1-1	TGTGCCAGCAGTTTATTCGGAGGGGAGGACACTGAAGCTTTCTTT	CASSLFGGEDTEAFF
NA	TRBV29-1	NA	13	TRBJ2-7	TGCAGCGTTGTCTCTATTCGGAGCTACGAGCAGTACTTC	CSVVSIRSYEQYF
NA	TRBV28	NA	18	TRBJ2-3	TGTGCCAGCAGTTTGGGCCTGCAGGCGATACTTAGCACAGATACGCAGTATTTT	CASSLGLQAILSTDTQYF
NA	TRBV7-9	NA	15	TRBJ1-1	TGTGCCAGCAGCCCGCGGGGGGGGACGGACACTGAAGCTTTCTTT	CASSPRGGTDTEAFF
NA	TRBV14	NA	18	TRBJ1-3	TGTGCCAGCAGCCAACATGAGGAGGGAAAGGGTTCAGGAAACACCATATATTTT	CASSQHEEGKGSGNTIYF
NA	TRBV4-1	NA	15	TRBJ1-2	TGCGCCAGCAGCCAAGCTGCAGCGGCGGAGTATGGCTACACCTTC	CASSQAAAAEYGYTF
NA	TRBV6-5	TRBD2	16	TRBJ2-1	TGTGCCAGCAGTTCCCCGACTAGCGGGAAGTTAGATGAGCAGTTCTTC	CASSSPTSGKLDEQFF
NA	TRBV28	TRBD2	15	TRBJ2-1	TGTGCCAGCAGTTCTGGAATAGCGGGAGTAAATGAGCAGTTCTTC	CASSSGIAGVNEQFF
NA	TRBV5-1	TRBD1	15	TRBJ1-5	TGCGCCAGCAGCTTGGGGACAGGGTTCAATCAGCCCCAGCATTTT	CASSLGTGFNQPQHF
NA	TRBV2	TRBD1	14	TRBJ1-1	TGTGCCAGCTCGGGACAGGGGGCGAGCACTGAAGCTTTCTTT	CASSGQGASTEAFF
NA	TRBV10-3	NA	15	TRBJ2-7	TGTGCCATCAAGGACAGCCCGAGCCCGGCGCGGGAGCAGTACTTC	CAIKDSPSPAREQYF
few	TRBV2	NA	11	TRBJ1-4	TGTGCCAGCAGGGGGGGGGAAAAACTGTTTTTT	CASRGGEKLFF
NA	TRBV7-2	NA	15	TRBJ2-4	TGTGCCAGCAGCCCCCAGACCGGGACACGAAACATTCAGTACTTC	CASSPQTGTRNIQYF
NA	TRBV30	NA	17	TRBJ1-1	TGTGCCTGTTGGCCCTCCCTCGGGGGGTCGATGAACACTGAAGCTTTCTTT	CACWPSLGGSMNTEAFF
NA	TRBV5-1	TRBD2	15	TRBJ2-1	TGCGCCAGCAGCGCGGGGGTAGCAATGGGCAATGAGCAGTTCTTC	CASSAGVAMGNEQFF
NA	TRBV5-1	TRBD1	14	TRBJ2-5	TGCGCCAGCAGCTCCGACAGGGGGCTCGAGACCCAGTACTTC	CASSSDRGLETQYF
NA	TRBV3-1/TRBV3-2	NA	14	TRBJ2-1	TGTGCCAGCAGCCTTTGGGCTCTCAAGAACGAGCAGTTCTTC	CASSLWALKNEQFF
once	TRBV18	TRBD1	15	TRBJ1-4	TGTGCCAGCTCGCTTACAGGGGGGCGTAATGAAAAACTGTTTTTT	CASSLTGGRNEKLFF
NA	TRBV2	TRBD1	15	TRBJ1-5	TGTGCCAGCACCGGACAGGGGCGAATCAATCAGCCCCAGCATTTT	CASTGQGRINQPQHF
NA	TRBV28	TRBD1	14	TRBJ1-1	TGTGCCAGCAGTCCGGACAGGGTGGTCACTGAAGCTTTCTTT	CASSPDRVVTEAFF
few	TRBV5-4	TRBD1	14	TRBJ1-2	TGTGCCAGCAGGACAGGGGGCTCGGACTATGGCTACACCTTC	CASRTGGSDYGYTF
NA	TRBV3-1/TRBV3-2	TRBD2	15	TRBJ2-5	TGTGCCAGCAGCCAAACTAGCGGGGAGTGGGAGACCCAGTACTTC	CASSQTSGEWETQYF
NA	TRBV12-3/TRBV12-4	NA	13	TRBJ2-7	TGTGCCAGCAGTTTTAGCGACCCTCGCGAGCAGTACTTC	CASSFSDPREQYF
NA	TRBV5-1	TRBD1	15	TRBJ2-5	TGCGCCAGCAGCCCCGGAACAGGGGCGAAAGAGACCCAGTACTTC	CASSPGTGAKETQYF
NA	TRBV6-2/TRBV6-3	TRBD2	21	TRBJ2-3	TGTGCCAGCAGTTACAGATTCCCGGGCACTAGCGGGAGAGTGGGGTCAGATACGCAGTATTTT	CASSYRFPGTSGRVGSDTQYF
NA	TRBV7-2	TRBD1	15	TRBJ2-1	TGTGCCAGCAGCTTAGCGGGGGACAGCTACAATGAGCAGTTCTTC	CASSLAGDSYNEQFF
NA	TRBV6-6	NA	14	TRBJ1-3	TGTGCCAGCACCTGGGGGGGGGTCGGAAACACCATATATTTT	CASTWGGVGNTIYF
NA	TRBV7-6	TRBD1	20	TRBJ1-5	TGTGCCAGCAGCTCGTACCTTGCCGACAGGGGGGGGCATAGCAATCAGCCCCAGCATTTT	CASSSYLADRGGHSNQPQHF
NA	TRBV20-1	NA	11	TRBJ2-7	TGCAGTGCTATTTCCGGTTACGAGCAGTACTTC	CSAISGYEQYF
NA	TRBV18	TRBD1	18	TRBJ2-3	TGTGCCAGCTCACCTATTTCCCTGCGGACAGGGGGCAAAGATACGCAGTATTTT	CASSPISLRTGGKDTQYF
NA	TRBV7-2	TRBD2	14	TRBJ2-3	TGTGCCAGCAGCCTGACTAGCGGTCTGGATACGCAGTATTTT	CASSLTSGLDTQYF
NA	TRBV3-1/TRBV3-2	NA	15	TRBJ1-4	TGTGCCAGCAGCCAAGTACGGGGGACTAATGAAAAACTGTTTTTT	CASSQVRGTNEKLFF
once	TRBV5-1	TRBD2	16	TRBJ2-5	TGCGCCAGCAGTCAGGACGGACTAGGAGGCCAAGAGACCCAGTACTTC	CASSQDGLGGQETQYF
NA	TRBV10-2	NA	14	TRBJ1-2	TGCGCCAGCACCCGGACAGAGGGTAACTATGGCTACACCTTC	CASTRTEGNYGYTF
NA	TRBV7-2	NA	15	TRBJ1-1	TGTGCCAGCAGCTTATTGGGCAGCATGAACACTGAAGCTTTCTTT	CASSLLGSMNTEAFF
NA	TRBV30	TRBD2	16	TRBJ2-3	TGTGCCTGGATACCCCCCCTAGCGGGGAGCACAGATACGCAGTATTTT	CAWIPPLAGSTDTQYF
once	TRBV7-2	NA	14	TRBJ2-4	TGTGCCAGCAGCTTTAGGACTGGCAAAAACATTCAGTACTTC	CASSFRTGKNIQYF
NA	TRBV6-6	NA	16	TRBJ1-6	TGTGCCAGCAGTCCGACCGGACAGACTTATAATTCACCCCTCCACTTT	CASSPTGQTYNSPLHF
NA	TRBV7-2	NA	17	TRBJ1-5	TGTGCCAGCAGCCTCCCGAGGAACGAAGGTGGCAATCAGCCCCAGCATTTT	CASSLPRNEGGNQPQHF
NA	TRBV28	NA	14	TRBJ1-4	TGTGCCAGCTGCAAGGGGGGGGTTTGGGAAAAACTGTTTTTT	CASCKGGVWEKLFF
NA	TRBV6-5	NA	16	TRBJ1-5	TGTGCCAGCAGTTATATAAGGGCGCGGGGCAATCAGCCCCAGCATTTT	CASSYIRARGNQPQHF
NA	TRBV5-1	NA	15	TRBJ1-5	TGCGCCAGCAGCGTGGCAGGGGACACGTATCAGCCCCAGCATTTT	CASSVAGDTYQPQHF
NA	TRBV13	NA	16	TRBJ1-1	TGTGCCAGCAGCTTTGGACTTTGGGCTCTTGACACTGAAGCTTTCTTT	CASSFGLWALDTEAFF